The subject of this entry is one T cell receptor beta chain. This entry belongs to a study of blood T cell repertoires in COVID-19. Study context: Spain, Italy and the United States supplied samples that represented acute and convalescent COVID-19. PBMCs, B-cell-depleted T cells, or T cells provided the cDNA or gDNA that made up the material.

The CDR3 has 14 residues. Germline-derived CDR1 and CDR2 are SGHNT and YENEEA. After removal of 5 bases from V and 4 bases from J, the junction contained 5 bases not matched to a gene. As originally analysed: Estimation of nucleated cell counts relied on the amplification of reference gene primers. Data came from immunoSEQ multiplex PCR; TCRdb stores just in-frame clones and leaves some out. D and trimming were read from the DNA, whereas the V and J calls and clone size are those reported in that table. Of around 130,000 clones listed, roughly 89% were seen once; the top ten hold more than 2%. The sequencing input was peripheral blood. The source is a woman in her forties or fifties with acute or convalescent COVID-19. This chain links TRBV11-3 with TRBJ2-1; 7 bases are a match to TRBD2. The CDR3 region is CASSPGGQYNEQFF. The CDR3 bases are TGTGCCAGCAGCCCGGGGGGTCAGTACAATGAGCAGTTCTTC.